These 15 T cell receptor beta chains were all obtained from the same sample, sequenced in a study of blood T cell repertoires in COVID-19. Clones were read by immunoSEQ multiplex PCR, and TCRdb kept only the in-frame ones, dropping some. Of just under 350,000 clones listed, around 82% are singletons. The source material was peripheral blood. Receptors were obtained from a man aged 25 to 45 with active or convalescent COVID-19.

V is TRBV6-5 and J is TRBJ2-3; weak D call: TRBD2 (7 bases). The V end lost 7 bases, the J end lost 7 bases, and 15 bases lay between the germline ends. The CDR3 loop spans 13 amino acids. Germline V gives CDR1 MNHEY, CDR2 SVGAGI. CDR3 bases: TGTGCCAGCACCCCTGGGGGGGCGTATACGCAGTATTTT. It is translated as CASTPGGAYTQYF.

The count of this clone is one. The rearrangement uses TRBV4-2 and TRBJ2-3; 7 nucleotides line up with TRBD2. The CDR3 has 18 residues. V shed 0 bases and J 0 bases; nucleotides not matched to a gene: 9. Germline V lookup: CDR1 LGHNA, CDR2 YNFKEQ. Here the CDR3 DNA reads TGTGCCAGCAGCCAAGACCCCGGACTAGGGATTAGCACAGATACGCAGTATTTT. Translation gives CASSQDPGLGISTDTQYF.

The chain recombines TRBV5-5 with TRBJ1-1; a possible D gene is TRBD1 (5 bases). CDR3 size: 14 residues. Germline assignment: CDR1 SGHKS and CDR2 YYEKEE (reference sequence). Trimming took 3 bases from V and 3 from J, leaving 12 bases between them. In nucleotides, the CDR3 is TGTGCCAGCAGCTCCTTGGTAGGGGACACTGAAGCTTTCTTT. Translation: CASSSLVGDTEAFF.

The V gene is TRBV2, the J gene TRBJ1-6, with D maybe TRBD1 (5 bases). Trimming took off 6 bases at V and 7 bases at J, with 13 bases between the two ends. The CDR3 covers 14 residues. The germline V gene encodes CDR1 SNHLY and CDR2 FYNNEI. The CDR3 here is CASRRQYLNSPLHF. CDR3 DNA sequence: TGTGCCAGCAGGCGACAGTATCTAAATTCACCCCTCCACTTT.

This sequence joins TRBV5-1 and TRBJ2-5; TRBD2 matches at 11 bases. Germline-derived CDR1 and CDR2 are SGHRS and YFSETQ. CDR3 length: 16 residues. V lost 2 bases and J lost 2; bases outside the gene matches: 5. The CDR3 DNA sequence: TGCGCCAGCAGCTTTGAATTAGCGGGGGGGCAAGAGACCCAGTACTTC. Its translation: CASSFELAGGQETQYF.

The rearrangement links TRBV24-1 to TRBJ2-7; D might be TRBD1 (6 bases). The CDR3 spans 13 residues. Trimming removed 9 bases from V and 6 bases from J, with 17 bases in between. Per germline, CDR1 KGHDR and CDR2 SFDVKD. CDR3 sequence (DNA): TGTGCCACCGACCCAGACAGGACCTTCGAGCAGTACTTC. Residues: CATDPDRTFEQYF.

In nucleotides, the CDR3 is TGTGCCACCAGTGATGCAGGGGGCAACTATGGCTACACCTTC. Amino acids: CATSDAGGNYGYTF. V and J are TRBV24-1 and TRBJ1-2, with 8 positions matching TRBD1. J gave up 2 bases and V 3 bases, and 1 base lay outside the gene matches. In germline, CDR1 is KGHDR, CDR2 SFDVKD. The CDR3 is made up of 14 amino acids.

The V gene is TRBV11-2, the J gene TRBJ1-1, with D possibly being TRBD1 (6 bases). The germline gives CDR1 SGHAT, CDR2 FQNNGV. The CDR3 covers 14 residues. V dropped 3 bases and J dropped 1 base, with 9 bases sitting between them. The CDR3 bases are TGTGCCAGCAGCTTTCAGACAGGGAACACTGAAGCTTTCTTT. Translating gives CASSFQTGNTEAFF.

This clone is medium-sized. Here the CDR3 DNA reads TGCGCCAGCAGCCGAATCGACAGGGTGGGAAACACCATATATTTT. It translates to CASSRIDRVGNTIYF. The chain recombines TRBV4-1 with TRBJ1-3; 7 bases agree with TRBD1. V shed 4 bases and J 4 bases; nucleotides not matched to a gene: 7. CDR1 is MGHRA, CDR2 YSYEKL, per germline. CDR3 length: 15 residues.

The chain employs TRBV5-6 and TRBJ2-1; 16 bases fit TRBD2. CDR1 is SGHDT, CDR2 YYEEEE, per germline. V was clipped by 2 bases and J by 8 bases; unmatched bases: 7. CDR3 length: 17 residues. The CDR3 sequence: CASSLAPGTSGGDEQFF. The CDR3 region has the DNA TGTGCCAGCAGCTTAGCTCCGGGGACTAGCGGGGGGGATGAGCAGTTCTTC.

CDR3 protein: CASSFQGKNEKLFF. DNA for the CDR3: TGTGCCAGCAGTTTTCAGGGGAAAAATGAAAAACTGTTTTTT. The V call is TRBV27, the J call TRBJ1-4; D might be TRBD1 (6 bases). This CDR3 has 14 amino acids. CDR1 MNHEY and CDR2 SMNVEV come from the germline V gene (reference sequence). The ends were cut back, 3 bases at V and 5 bases at J, with 10 bases in the middle.

The chain joins TRBV10-3 to TRBJ2-3; 9 nucleotides agree with TRBD1. Trimming removed 8 bases from V and 2 bases from J; junction bases left unmatched: 5. The CDR3 has 14 residues. Germline V lookup: CDR1 ENHRY, CDR2 SYGVKD. The CDR3 here is CAISTGGNTDTQYF. The CDR3 region has the DNA TGTGCCATCTCGACAGGGGGAAACACAGATACGCAGTATTTT.

The chain is built from TRBV14 and TRBJ2-7; no clear D. The germline gives CDR1 SGHDN, CDR2 FVKESK. V was trimmed by 4 bases and J by 3 bases, leaving 7 bases between them. The CDR3 runs to 12 residues. Written as DNA, the CDR3 is TGTGCCAGCAGCCCACACAGCTACGAGCAGTACTTC. Translated: CASSPHSYEQYF.

This clone was observed once. This chain uses TRBV7-2 with TRBJ2-1, with 9 bases matching TRBD2. Germline V CDR1 and CDR2: SGHTA, FQGNSA. After removal of 5 bases from V and 2 bases from J, the junction contained 7 bases not matched to a gene. The CDR3 contains 16 residues. In DNA form, the CDR3 reads TGTGCCAGCAGCGTTAGCGGGAGTAGGGCCTACAATGAGCAGTTCTTC. It encodes CASSVSGSRAYNEQFF.

The gene calls are TRBV12-3 or TRBV12-4 and TRBJ2-7, with 9 bases identical to TRBD2. After removal of 6 bases from V and 6 bases from J, the junction contained 3 bases not matched to a gene. The CDR3 is 12 residues long. CDR3 nucleotide sequence: TGTGCCAGCAGCGTAGCGGGGGTCGAGCAGTACTTC. Translated, it gives CASSVAGVEQYF.